These 9 T cell receptor beta chains were sequenced from one sample in a study of identical twins. TCRdb itself ran the 5' RACE reads through MiXCR, one entry per CDR3 protein. The sample carries 540,000 or so distinct CDR3 sequences, approximately 20% recorded once. These sequences were also reported in another study, on yellow fever vaccine responses in identical twins.

The sequenced material came from CD4+ T cells sorted from blood. Every receptor here comes from a woman between 18 and 30 years old in good health.

The chain recombines TRBV27 with TRBJ1-3; D ambiguous. Germline CDR1 is MNHEY and CDR2 is SMNVEV (reference sequence). This CDR3 contains 13 residues. Trimming stripped 8 bases from V and 5 bases from J, with 13 bases between. CDR3 protein: CASADFLRNTIYF. Here the CDR3 DNA reads TGTGCCAGCGCGGATTTCCTAAGAAACACCATATATTTT.

The gene calls are TRBV6-1 and TRBJ2-7; D may correspond to TRBD1 or TRBD2 (5 bases each). Germline V gene data show CDR1 as MNHNS and CDR2 as SASEGT. With 7 bases removed from V and 0 bases from J, the gap between germline ends came to 16 bases. The CDR3 consists of 15 residues. CDR3 nucleotide sequence: TGTGCCAGCACTCCTGGGACGGGTAGCTCCTACGAGCAGTACGTC. It yields the protein CASTPGTGSSYEQYV.

CDR3 bases: TGTGCCACCAGCAGAGATAGGCCGCTAGCGCAAGAAGATACGCAGTATTTT. Encoded protein: CATSRDRPLAQEDTQYF. The V call is TRBV15, the J call TRBJ2-3; TRBD2 is a possible D gene (6 bases). The CDR3 sequence is 17 residues long. V lost 0 bases, J lost 5 bases, and 18 bases lay in between. Germline assignment: CDR1 LNHNV and CDR2 YYDKDF (reference sequence).

The V and J genes are TRBV20-1 and TRBJ1-1, with D possibly TRBD1 on 5 matching bases. CDR3 size: 15 residues. Trimming shortened V by 0 bases and J by 6 bases, and 17 bases separated the two germline ends. Germline lookup yields CDR1 DFQATT and CDR2 SNEGSKA (reference sequence). CDR3 in amino acids: CSARDPVRVMAEAFF. The DNA of the CDR3 is TGCAGTGCTAGAGATCCCGTCAGGGTGATGGCTGAAGCTTTCTTT.

The CDR3, as DNA: TGTGCCAGCAGCTCGGGACTAGCGGGTACCCCTTCCAATGAGCAGTTCTTC. This translates into CASSSGLAGTPSNEQFF. The J gene is TRBJ2-1, the V gene TRBV7-7; TRBD2 aligns across 12 bases. This CDR3 has 17 amino acids. Losses at the gene ends were 4 bases for V and 6 bases for J; bases not matched to a gene: 10. CDR1 is SSHAT, CDR2 FNYEAQ, per germline (reference sequence).

This clonotype was detected a few times. This chain uses TRBV6-1 with TRBJ2-7; unclear D gene. Germline values: CDR1 MNHNS, CDR2 SASEGT. V lost 8 bases, J lost 2 bases, and 25 bases lay in between. The CDR3 contains 17 residues. For the CDR3, the DNA is TGTGCCAGCGGCGCCCCGAGTCGAGTCAGGAGACCCTACGAGCAGTACGTC. As protein: CASGAPSRVRRPYEQYV.

In this sample, this clonotype turned up a few times. V and J are TRBV19 and TRBJ2-3, with 7 bases lining up with TRBD2. From germline, CDR1 is LNHDA and CDR2 SQIVND (reference sequence). V dropped 1 base and J dropped 0; count of bases not matched to a gene: 7. CDR3 length equals 17 residues. The CDR3 sequence: CASSIAARGTSTDTQYF. The DNA for the CDR3 is TGTGCCAGTAGTATAGCGGCGCGGGGGACCAGCACAGATACGCAGTATTTT.

The V and J genes are TRBV6-5 and TRBJ2-2; 10 bases match TRBD1. Germline V gene sequence: CDR1 MNHEY, CDR2 SVGAGI. With 2 bases clipped from V and 7 bases from J, the junction kept 4 bases outside the gene matches. CDR3 length equals 15 residues. The CDR3 DNA follows: TGTGCCAGCAGTTACCTTGGACAGGGGGACGGGGAGCTGTTTTTT. Translating gives CASSYLGQGDGELFF.

The chain combines TRBV5-1 with TRBJ2-1; 10 nucleotides align to TRBD2. Germline CDR1 SGHRS, CDR2 YFSETQ. The CDR3 length is 16 residues. V shed 4 bases and J 8 bases; nucleotides not matched to a gene: 12. The CDR3 DNA follows: TGCGCCAGCAGCCTACAGCGGGAGGGCAGGCACCATGAGCAGTTCTTC. Its translation: CASSLQREGRHHEQFF.